This entry concerns a single T cell receptor (beta chain). Its antigen remains unidentified. The data originate from a study of T-cell memory formation after mild COVID-19. Study at large: TCR clusters showed largely donor specificity. General study points: CD4+ contracting clones were mainly CM and EM; CD8+ ones, EMRA. Within pre-infection memory, some responding clones were found, suggesting cross-reactive memory joined.

Germline CDR1 MNHNS, CDR2 SASEGT. The CDR3 is 11 amino acids. V gave up 6 bases and J gave up 12 bases, with 12 bases separating them. Constant-segment primers were used for 5'RACE, and the resulting TCR alpha and TCR beta cDNA libraries carried sample barcodes and UMIs. TCRdb independently ran MiXCR on the 5' RACE reads; one entry per CDR3 protein. The repertoire holds 470,000 or so distinct CDR3 sequences, with around 19% as singletons. The chain joins TRBV6-1 to TRBJ2-1, with a possible D match to TRBD2 (6 bases). The sequencing input was PBMCs or a T cell subset sorted from them (not recorded which). This TCR came from an adult woman who had mild COVID-19 (a few samples of this study predate the infection). Cell type and time point are not known. CDR3 sequence reads: CASRLAVRQFF. In DNA form, the CDR3 reads TGTGCCAGCAGATTAGCGGTCCGGCAGTTCTTC.